This T cell receptor beta chain appears in the sequencing data of a study of shared clonotypes between healthy human individuals. Study-level findings and limits: Even with large depth, rarefaction showed that sorted-subset sequencing was incomplete. Sharing across four donors was highest in naive CD4 (around 5%) and lowest in memory CD8 (approximately 0.4%). Clonotype sharing across donors was expected to vary with sequencing depth.

CDR3 length: 18 amino acids. Trimming took 0 bases from V and 0 from J, leaving 15 bases between them. CDR1 is LNHDA, CDR2 SQIVND, per germline (reference sequence). Details on this clone: The antigen remains unidentified.

Profiled with immunoSEQ multiplex PCR; TCRdb holds only in-frame clones, not every one. Of more than 2 million clones listed, about 94% are singletons. Only CD45RO-negative cells positively selected for CCR7 counted as naive CD8 cells, so terminally differentiated effector memory CD45RA+ cells were excluded. Sequenced sample: naive CD8+ T cells from PBMCs. The chain combines TRBV19 with TRBJ2-1; TRBD1 might be the D (6 bases). The receptor comes from a man aged 18 to 29 in good health. Some clones in this sample may be carry-over from other donors' samples. The CDR3 here is CASSIDLLADSSYNEQFF. The DNA of the CDR3 is TGTGCCAGTAGTATAGATCTATTGGCGGACAGCTCCTACAATGAGCAGTTCTTC.